Below are 29 T cell receptor beta chains sequenced from a single sample in a study of T-cell reconstitution after alpha-beta-depleted transplantation in children. The TCRbeta library incorporated unique molecular identifiers. TCRdb re-analysed the PCR reads in MiXCR, keeping a single row per CDR3 protein. The table lists a few hundred thousand distinct CDR3 sequences, about a quarter of them singletons. The material was PBMCs, obtained before TCRalphabeta/CD19-depleted stem cell transplant. These receptors were obtained from a boy in the first two years of life with Wiskott-Aldrich syndrome, due to receive a stem cell transplant.

This clonotype was seen a handful of times. This chain connects TRBV20-1 to TRBJ2-5, with TRBD2 identical over 9 bases. The length of the CDR3 is 14 residues. After removal of 5 bases from V and 5 bases from J, the junction contained 9 bases not matched to a gene. Germline V gene data show CDR1 as DFQATT and CDR2 as SNEGSKA (reference sequence). The DNA of the CDR3 is TGCAGTGCTCCTAGCGGGATAAAGAAGGAGACCCAGTACTTC. This codes for CSAPSGIKKETQYF.

This clonotype appeared a few times. The chain recombines TRBV3-1 with TRBJ2-3; no definite D call. Trimming shortened V by 3 bases and J by 4 bases, and 5 bases separated the two germline ends. Germline lookup yields CDR1 LGHDT and CDR2 YNNKEL (reference sequence). CDR3 length: 12 amino acids. CDR3 loop: CASSHPSDTQYF. The CDR3 bases are TGTGCCAGCAGCCACCCTTCAGATACGCAGTATTTT.

The sample holds a few counts of this clonotype. The chain carries TRBV10-3 and TRBJ1-5, with D possibly matching TRBD1 (5 bases). V was shortened by 2 bases and J by 5 bases, with 7 bases between the two germline ends. CDR1 is ENHRY, CDR2 SYGVKD, per germline. This CDR3 spans 13 amino acids. Here the CDR3 DNA reads TGTGCCATCAGTGAGACCAGGGATCAGCCCCAGCATTTT. Translating it yields CAISETRDQPQHF.

V is TRBV5-1 and J is TRBJ2-6; possible D gene TRBD1, 5 bases. CDR1 is SGHRS and CDR2 is YFSETQ in the germline V gene. CDR3 length: 15 residues. Trimming shortened V by 3 bases and J by 0 bases, and 7 bases separated the two germline ends. The CDR3 spells CASSYDSSGANVLTF. Here the CDR3 DNA reads TGCGCCAGCAGCTATGACAGCTCTGGGGCCAACGTCCTGACTTTC.

This clonotype has at least ten counts. V is TRBV4-1 and J is TRBJ2-2; TRBD1 is a possible D gene (5 bases). In germline, CDR1 is MGHRA, CDR2 YSYEKL. This CDR3 comprises 17 residues. Between the trimmed V and J ends, which lost 0 bases and 0 bases, there was a span of 11 bases. The CDR3: CASSQDQARANTGELFF. CDR3 nucleotide sequence: TGCGCCAGCAGCCAAGATCAGGCCAGGGCGAACACCGGGGAGCTGTTTTTT.

The chain carries TRBV3-1 and TRBJ1-1; D ambiguous. CDR1 is LGHDT, CDR2 YNNKEL, per germline (reference sequence). This CDR3 is built from 14 residues. The V and J ends lost 4 bases and 1 base respectively, with 10 bases between them. The CDR3: CASSPRMENTEAFF. DNA of the CDR3: TGTGCCAGCAGCCCAAGGATGGAGAACACTGAAGCTTTCTTT.

CDR3: CSAGTAPNYGYTF. The DNA of the CDR3 is TGCAGTGCCGGGACAGCCCCTAACTATGGCTACACCTTC. The chain combines TRBV20-1 with TRBJ1-2; 7 bases match TRBD1. V dropped 6 bases and J dropped 0; count of bases not matched to a gene: 4. Looked up from germline, CDR1 is DFQATT and CDR2 is SNEGSKA (reference sequence). The length of the CDR3 is 13 residues.

This CDR3 is CASSSGILAGDTGELFF. For the CDR3, the DNA is TGTGCCAGCAGCTCTGGGATTCTGGCGGGAGACACCGGGGAGCTGTTTTTT. The V and J genes are TRBV7-2 and TRBJ2-2; the match to TRBD2 covers 7 bases. Germline trimming cut 4 bases from V and 3 bases from J; bases unmatched to any gene: 11. There are 17 residues in the CDR3. The germline gives CDR1 SGHTA, CDR2 FQGNSA.

The chain has TRBV18 and TRBJ2-7; D is ambiguous. Deletions cut 3 bases from V and 0 bases from J, with 6 bases between. The CDR3 is made up of 13 amino acids. CDR1 and CDR2 (germline): KGHSH, LQKENI. In nucleotides, the CDR3 is TGTGCCAGCTCACCTAAGGACTCCTACGAGCAGTACTTC. This encodes CASSPKDSYEQYF. The entire variable domain, with the rest obtained from reference TRBV18 and TRBJ2-7, is as follows: NAGVMQNPRHLVRRRGQEARLRCSPMKGHSHVYWYRQLPEEGLKFMVYLQKENIIDESGMPKERFSAEFPKEGPSILRIQQVVRGDSAAYFCASSPKDSYEQYFGPGTRLTVT.

In nucleotides, the CDR3 is TGCGCCAGCAGCTTAGGACAGGGTCTTACAAACATTCAGTACTTC. This sequence encodes CASSLGQGLTNIQYF. The chain employs TRBV5-1 and TRBJ2-4; the match to TRBD1 covers 8 bases. CDR3 length: 15 residues. CDR1 is SGHRS, CDR2 YFSETQ, per germline. V shed 2 bases and J 6 bases; nucleotides not matched to a gene: 7.

The rearrangement uses TRBV30 and TRBJ1-5, with D uncertain. With 2 bases removed from V and 0 bases from J, the gap between germline ends came to 8 bases. This CDR3 has 14 amino acids. The germline V gene has CDR1 GTSNPN and CDR2 SVGIG (reference sequence). For the CDR3, the DNA is TGTGCCTGGAGTTTTATGAGTAGCAATCAGCCCCAGCATTTT. It translates to CAWSFMSSNQPQHF.

The rearrangement joins TRBV7-9 to TRBJ1-4; D may be TRBD1 (5 bases). Germline V gene data show CDR1 as SEHNR and CDR2 as FQNEAQ (reference sequence). The CDR3 is 14 amino acids. V lost 2 bases and J lost 8, with 12 bases in between. CDR3 protein: CASSLIGVDEKLFF. CDR3 sequence (DNA): TGTGCCAGCAGCTTAATAGGGGTAGACGAAAAACTGTTTTTT.

The chain joins TRBV5-1 to TRBJ2-1; weak D call: TRBD2 (6 bases). Deletions cut 8 bases from V and 7 bases from J, with 22 bases between. CDR3 size: 15 residues. Germline values: CDR1 SGHRS, CDR2 YFSETQ. Here the CDR3 reads CASRRGVSENNEQFF. The CDR3 DNA sequence: TGCGCCAGTCGGAGGGGAGTAAGCGAAAATAATGAGCAGTTCTTC.

This clonotype has only a few counts. This rearrangement joins TRBV29-1 to TRBJ2-5; 7 bases match TRBD1. The length of the CDR3 is 13 residues. Per germline, CDR1 SQVTM and CDR2 ANQGSEA. J lost 2 bases, V lost 4 bases, and 4 bases had no gene match. This CDR3 is CSVVGQRQETQYF. The DNA for the CDR3 is TGCAGCGTTGTGGGACAGCGGCAAGAGACCCAGTACTTC.

This clonotype was counted between two and nine times. The V gene is TRBV18, the J gene TRBJ2-5; TRBD1 matches 10 bases. The germline gives CDR1 KGHSH, CDR2 LQKENI. The CDR3 consists of 18 residues. Trimming removed 6 bases from V and 2 bases from J; junction bases left unmatched: 15. DNA of the CDR3: TGTGCCAGCTCGACACTCAGTAGGGGACAGGGGTATCAAGAGACCCAGTACTTC. Its translation: CASSTLSRGQGYQETQYF.

The chain links TRBV6-5 to TRBJ1-6; D ambiguous. Trimming cost V 0 bases and J 0 bases, with 9 bases left between them. The germline CDR1 and CDR2 sequences are MNHEY and SVGAGI. The CDR3 has 17 residues. This CDR3 reads CASSYSIASSYNSPLHF. CDR3 DNA sequence: TGTGCCAGCAGTTACTCGATAGCGAGCTCCTATAATTCACCCCTCCACTTT.

This clonotype was seen a few times. V usage is TRBV11-1 and J usage is TRBJ2-1, with 9 bases lining up with TRBD2. The CDR3 is 16 residues long. Per the germline V gene, CDR1 is SGHAT and CDR2 is FQDESV (reference sequence). V was clipped by 1 base and J by 6 bases; unmatched bases: 7. CDR3 nucleotide sequence: TGTGCCAGCAGCTTAGTTGCCGTAGCGGGGGTCAATGAGCAGTTCTTC. Encoded protein: CASSLVAVAGVNEQFF.

The rearrangement links TRBV5-1 to TRBJ1-4, with a possible D match to TRBD1 (5 bases). Deletions cut 4 bases from V and 3 bases from J, with 7 bases between. The CDR3 length is 13 residues. CDR1 is SGHRS, CDR2 YFSETQ, per germline. The CDR3 DNA sequence: TGCGCCAGCAGCCCGGGGGCTAATGAAAAACTGTTTTTT. Translating gives CASSPGANEKLFF. Based on the CDR3 plus reference TRBV5-1 and TRBJ1-4, the full variable domain is KAGVTQTPRYLIKTRGQQVTLSCSPISGHRSVSWYQQTPGQGLQFLFEYFSETQRNKGNFPGRFSGRQFSNSRSEMNVSTLELGDSALYLCASSPGANEKLFFGSGTQLSVL.

The CDR3 coding sequence is TGTGCCAGCAGTCAGACCCTAGCGGCGGCCAAAAACATTCAGTACTTC. Its protein product is CASSQTLAAAKNIQYF. V and J are TRBV27 and TRBJ2-4, with 7 bases identical to TRBD2. The V gene's germline CDR1 is MNHEY and CDR2 SMNVEV (reference sequence). The CDR3 runs 16 residues. With 5 bases clipped from V and 1 base from J, the junction kept 8 bases outside the gene matches.

This chain joins TRBV2 and TRBJ2-7; 15 bases are shared with TRBD2. V trimming: 6 bases; J trimming: 6 bases; junction bases outside the gene matches: 6. This CDR3 is built from 15 residues. Germline V gene data show CDR1 as SNHLY and CDR2 as FYNNEI. This chain's CDR3 is CASRPPGLAGGEQYF. The CDR3, as DNA: TGTGCCAGCAGGCCTCCGGGACTAGCGGGAGGCGAGCAGTACTTC. The full variable domain, rest sourced from reference TRBV2 and TRBJ2-7, is EPEVTQTPSHQVTQMGQEVILRCVPISNHLYFYWYRQILGQKVEFLVSFYNNEISEKSEIFDDQFSVERPDGSNFTLKIRSTKLEDSAMYFCASRPPGLAGGEQYFGPGTRLTVT.

The chain combines TRBV5-1 with TRBJ2-7, with TRBD2 as a possible D gene (6 bases). CDR3 length equals 16 residues. Deletions cut 0 bases from V and 4 bases from J, with 17 bases between. Germline V gives CDR1 SGHRS, CDR2 YFSETQ. The CDR3 DNA reads as TGCGCCAGCAGCTTGGGTGTGGCGGGAATTGCGTACGAGCAGTACTTC. Its protein is CASSLGVAGIAYEQYF.

The CDR3, as DNA: TGTGCCAGCAGCTTAGCGGCTGATAGGACAGGGGCGCGGGGCGAGAATGGCTACACCTTC. Translated: CASSLAADRTGARGENGYTF. J is TRBJ1-2 and V is TRBV7-2, with 9 nucleotides matching TRBD1. CDR3 length: 20 amino acids. Germline lookup yields CDR1 SGHTA and CDR2 FQGNSA. The ends lost 0 bases at V and 6 bases at J; junction bases unmatched: 20.

This clonotype occurred a few times. The rearrangement joins TRBV6-2 or TRBV6-3 to TRBJ2-3, with D possibly TRBD1 on 6 matching bases. The CDR3 contains 13 residues. V lost 4 bases and J lost 10, with 15 bases in between. From germline, CDR1 is MNHEY and CDR2 SVGEGT. The chain's CDR3 is CASSSGVGFPQYF. The CDR3 bases are TGTGCCAGCAGTTCAGGGGTCGGCTTTCCGCAGTATTTT.

The table lists this clonotype with a few counts. The chain couples TRBV7-2 to TRBJ2-5; D may be TRBD1 (6 bases). The CDR3 is 14 residues long. V was cut by 8 bases and J by 2 bases, with 15 bases left in between. The germline V gene has CDR1 SGHTA and CDR2 FQGNSA. The CDR3 sequence: CASRSWGRQETQYF. The CDR3 nucleotides are TGTGCCAGCCGCTCCTGGGGGCGGCAAGAGACCCAGTACTTC.

In its sample, this clonotype was seen a few times. The chain is built from TRBV20-1 and TRBJ2-5; D unclear. The CDR3 length is 15 residues. The germline V gene encodes CDR1 DFQATT and CDR2 SNEGSKA (reference sequence). V lost 0 bases and J 3 bases, leaving 14 bases between the germline ends. This CDR3 is CSARDRSAFKETQYF. The CDR3 DNA follows: TGCAGTGCTAGAGATAGGAGCGCCTTTAAAGAGACCCAGTACTTC.

The chain couples TRBV6-2 or TRBV6-3 to TRBJ1-1; D unclear. This CDR3 has 13 residues. Germline V gene lookup returns CDR1 MNHEY and CDR2 SVGEGT. Trimming left V 2 bases short and J 0 bases short, with 4 bases between. DNA of the CDR3: TGTGCCAGCAGTTACCGCTTGAACACTGAAGCTTTCTTT. The encoded protein is CASSYRLNTEAFF.

The rearrangement links TRBV20-1 to TRBJ2-1; TRBD2 aligns across 9 bases. CDR1 DFQATT and CDR2 SNEGSKA come from the germline V gene (reference sequence). Losses at the gene ends were 1 base for V and 12 bases for J; bases not matched to a gene: 10. CDR3 length equals 14 residues. CDR3 residues: CSARVAGALGGQFF. CDR3 in DNA: TGCAGTGCTAGAGTAGCGGGAGCGCTCGGGGGGCAGTTCTTC.

Points on this clonotype: One end of the junction does not line up with germline, which may come from a read error. The chain couples TRBV20-1 to TRBJ2-1; 11 nucleotides align to TRBD2. Germline V gives CDR1 DFQATT, CDR2 SNEGSKA (reference sequence). The CDR3 runs 12 residues. In DNA form, the CDR3 reads TGTAGTGCTGCGCTAGCGGGAGGTGAGCAGTTCTTC. This gives the protein CSAALAGGEQFF.

A few counts support this clonotype. The chain employs TRBV9 and TRBJ2-3; 10 bases match TRBD1. The CDR3 totals 16 residues. Unmatched junction bases numbered 7, after V lost 3 bases and J lost 3 bases. The germline V gene has CDR1 SGDLS and CDR2 YYNGEE. This chain's CDR3 is CASSARTGGETDTQYF. The CDR3 DNA sequence: TGTGCCAGCAGCGCAAGGACAGGGGGGGAGACAGATACGCAGTATTTT. Looking up the rest from reference TRBV9 and TRBJ2-3 gives the full variable domain: DSGVTQTPKHLITATGQRVTLRCSPRSGDLSVYWYQQSLDQGLQFLIQYYNGEERAKGNILERFSAQQFPDLHSELNLSSLELGDSALYFCASSARTGGETDTQYFGPGTRLTVL.